Sequencing of this T cell receptor (beta chain) was carried out in a study of blood T cell repertoires in COVID-19. Some clones are missing from TCRdb's copy, which holds only in-frame ones; the method was immunoSEQ multiplex PCR. The data hold approximately 110,000 clones, with roughly 85% observed a single time. Seattle researchers signed up patients amid active infection and tracked them longitudinally. This clonotype originated in a woman aged 60 to 75 with COVID-19, enrolled during active disease. Sequencing was performed on peripheral blood.

Written as DNA, the CDR3 is TGTGCCTGGAGTGTTACGGGACAGGGGTTCAATCAGCCCCAGCATTTT. Translation gives CAWSVTGQGFNQPQHF. The rearrangement links TRBV30 to TRBJ1-5, with TRBD1 identical over 10 bases. V shed 0 bases and J 3 bases; nucleotides not matched to a gene: 5. The CDR3 runs 16 residues. Germline V gene sequence: CDR1 GTSNPN, CDR2 SVGIG (reference sequence).